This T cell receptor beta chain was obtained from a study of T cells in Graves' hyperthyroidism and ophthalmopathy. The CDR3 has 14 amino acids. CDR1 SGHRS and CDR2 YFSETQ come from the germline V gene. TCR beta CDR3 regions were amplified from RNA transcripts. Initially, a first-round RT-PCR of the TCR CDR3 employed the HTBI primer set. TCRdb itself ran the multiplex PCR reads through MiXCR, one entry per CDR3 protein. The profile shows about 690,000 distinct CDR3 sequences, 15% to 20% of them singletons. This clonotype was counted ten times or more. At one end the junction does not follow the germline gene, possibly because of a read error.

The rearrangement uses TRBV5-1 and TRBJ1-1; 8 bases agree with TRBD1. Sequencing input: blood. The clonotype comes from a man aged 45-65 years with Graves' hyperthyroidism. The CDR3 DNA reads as TGTGCCAGCAGCACCGGACAGGGCAACACTGAAGCTTTCTTT. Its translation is CASSTGQGNTEAFF. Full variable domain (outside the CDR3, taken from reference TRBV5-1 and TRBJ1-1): KAGVTQTPRYLIKTRGQQVTLSCSPISGHRSVSWYQQTPGQGLQFLFEYFSETQRNKGNFPGRFSGRQFSNSRSEMNVSTLELGDSALYLCASSTGQGNTEAFFGQGTRLTVV.